This T cell receptor (beta chain) was found in a study of T cell responses to AZD1222 COVID-19 vaccine. Study in general: Investigators merged groups given second doses at roughly 4 or roughly 12 weeks.

CDR1 LNHNV and CDR2 YYDKDF come from the germline V gene (reference sequence). The CDR3 totals 13 residues. V lost 1 base, J lost 5 bases, and 6 bases lay in between. Generated by immunoSEQ multiplex PCR, the TCRdb table keeps only in-frame clones and is missing some. Seen here are about 120,000 clones, 92% observed once, and the top ten hold 11% to 15%. The sample in question was peripheral blood, obtained on day 0 of AZD1222 vaccination. The chain employs TRBV15 and TRBJ2-1, with D tentatively TRBD2 (5 bases). The sequence was obtained from an adult in good health. The CDR3 nucleotides are TGTGCCACCAGCAGAGCGGGGAACAATGAGCAGTTCTTC. Its translation: CATSRAGNNEQFF.